Below, 24 T cell receptor beta chains from the same sample are listed, as sequenced in a study of early T cells in non-severe SARS-CoV-2 infection. TCRdb fed the 5' RACE reads into MiXCR, producing one record per CDR3 protein. The table lists approximately 34,000 distinct CDR3 sequences, 7.5% to 9% of them singletons. The specimen was whole blood, collected at baseline. The receptor source for this set is an adult who was a healthcare worker with PCR-confirmed SARS-CoV-2 infection or an uninfected control (not recorded which).

This chain joins TRBV4-2 and TRBJ2-3; D gene unclear. The germline V gene encodes CDR1 LGHNA and CDR2 YNFKEQ. This CDR3 has 16 amino acids. V was pared by 4 bases and J by 6 bases, with 20 bases between. The CDR3 DNA follows: TGTGCCAGCAGCCTGAGCCCCGCTCTGACGACTGATACGCAGTATTTT. Amino acids: CASSLSPALTTDTQYF.

The chain couples TRBV6-1 to TRBJ1-2; D is uncertain. CDR3 length: 12 amino acids. Germline CDR1 reads MNHNS; CDR2 reads SASEGT. The V gene lost 4 bases and the J gene lost 4 bases, with 7 bases spanning the gap. This CDR3 reads CASSGGSYGYTF. CDR3 DNA: TGTGCCAGCAGTGGAGGGTCCTATGGCTACACCTTC.

The genes are TRBV19 and TRBJ2-1; no reliable D call. CDR1 and CDR2 (germline): LNHDA, SQIVND (reference sequence). The CDR3 is 14 residues long. The V and J ends lost 4 bases and 1 base respectively, with 8 bases between them. The CDR3 DNA sequence: TGTGCCAGTAGTAACGACGATTCCTACAATGAGCAGTTCTTC. This codes for CASSNDDSYNEQFF. Using reference TRBV19 and TRBJ2-1 for the parts outside the CDR3, the full variable domain is DGGITQSPKYLFRKEGQNVTLSCEQNLNHDAMYWYRQDPGQGLRLIYYSQIVNDFQKGDIAEGYSVSREKKESFPLTVTSAQKNPTAFYLCASSNDDSYNEQFFGPGTRLTVL.

The rearrangement uses TRBV27 and TRBJ1-1; D not resolved. Trimming removed 1 base at V and 0 bases at J, with 9 bases between. The CDR3 extends over 15 amino acids. Per germline, CDR1 MNHEY and CDR2 SMNVEV (reference sequence). The CDR3 DNA sequence: TGTGCCAGCAGTTTATTGCCACACCTGAACACTGAAGCTTTCTTT. Amino acid sequence: CASSLLPHLNTEAFF.

Only a few counts were recorded for this clonotype. The chain recombines TRBV29-1 with TRBJ2-4; D is unclear. Germline V gene sequence: CDR1 SQVTM, CDR2 ANQGSEA. Deletions cut 3 bases from V and 4 bases from J, with 7 bases between. CDR3 length: 12 residues. The CDR3 DNA follows: TGCAGCGTTGACTCTGGGAAAAACATTCAGTACTTC. The encoded protein is CSVDSGKNIQYF.

This clonotype was recorded many times. The V call is TRBV29-1, the J call TRBJ2-1, with D unresolved. This CDR3 spans 11 amino acids. V was pared by 7 bases and J by 7 bases, with 11 bases between. The germline V gene has CDR1 SQVTM and CDR2 ANQGSEA. In nucleotides, the CDR3 is TGCAGCGCCCCACACCCGAATGAGCAGTTCTTC. This encodes CSAPHPNEQFF.

The chain combines TRBV9 with TRBJ2-5, with 7 bases matching TRBD1. With V trimmed by 4 bases and J by 4 bases, 7 bases remained unmatched. This CDR3 region has 14 residues. CDR1 SGDLS and CDR2 YYNGEE come from the germline V gene. The CDR3 DNA follows: TGTGCCAGCAGCAGACGAAACAGGGGAGAGACCCAGTACTTC. This sequence encodes CASSRRNRGETQYF.

This chain connects TRBV5-4 to TRBJ2-5, with 15 nucleotides matching TRBD2. The CDR3 has 17 residues. The V and J ends lost 4 bases and 3 bases, in that order; junction bases with no gene match: 7. Germline lookup yields CDR1 SGHNT and CDR2 YYREEE (reference sequence). CDR3 sequence reads: CASSPGLAGGPEETQYF. For the CDR3, the DNA is TGTGCCAGCAGCCCTGGACTAGCGGGGGGGCCCGAAGAGACCCAGTACTTC.

Only a few counts were recorded for this clonotype. This chain uses TRBV5-4 with TRBJ1-1, with D perhaps TRBD1 (5 bases). This CDR3 is built from 16 residues. Germline loops: CDR1 SGHNT, CDR2 YYREEE (reference sequence). Trimming shortened V by 0 bases and J by 4 bases, and 16 bases separated the two germline ends. CDR3 nucleotide sequence: TGTGCCAGCAGCTTGGGGACGAGCCGCCAGGGCACTGAAGCTTTCTTT. Translating it yields CASSLGTSRQGTEAFF.

The chain employs TRBV7-2 and TRBJ2-5; D is ambiguous. Germline V gives CDR1 SGHTA, CDR2 FQGNSA. Trimming cost V 1 base and J 4 bases, with 7 bases left between them. The CDR3 runs to 13 residues. The CDR3: CASSLGVRETQYF. The DNA of the CDR3 is TGTGCCAGCAGCTTAGGTGTTCGAGAGACCCAGTACTTC.

The chain uses TRBV3-1 and TRBJ2-2, with TRBD2 matching 12 bases. V was clipped by 4 bases and J by 8 bases; unmatched bases: 5. The CDR3 sequence is 15 residues long. Germline values: CDR1 LGHDT, CDR2 YNNKEL (reference sequence). The CDR3: CASSRTSGAAGELFF. The CDR3 nucleotides read TGTGCCAGCAGCCGGACTAGCGGGGCAGCTGGGGAGCTGTTTTTT.

In its sample, this clonotype was seen a few times. V gene TRBV2 combines with J gene TRBJ2-1, with 8 bases identical to TRBD2. The germline CDR1 and CDR2 sequences are SNHLY and FYNNEI. The CDR3 runs to 16 residues. The V gene end was trimmed by 3 bases and the J gene end by 2 bases; junction bases not matched to a gene: 6. CDR3 amino acids: CASSDPRGGPYNEQFF. CDR3 nucleotides: TGTGCCAGCAGTGACCCACGGGGGGGCCCCTACAATGAGCAGTTCTTC.

The table lists this clonotype with a few counts. This chain uses TRBV2 with TRBJ1-2; 10 bases align to TRBD1. Trimming cost V 6 bases and J 8 bases; bases outside gene matches: 9. CDR1 SNHLY and CDR2 FYNNEI come from the germline V gene. The CDR3 spans 14 residues. The DNA of the CDR3 is TGTGCCAGCAGGCAGACAGGGGGCGCCGAGGGCTACACCTTC. Translation: CASRQTGGAEGYTF.

This clonotype was seen a few times. V gene TRBV11-3 combines with J gene TRBJ2-1, with TRBD2 as a possible D gene (5 bases). Germline loops: CDR1 SGHNT, CDR2 YENEEA. Trimming removed 11 bases at V and 4 bases at J, with 18 bases between. This CDR3 region has 14 residues. Here the CDR3 DNA reads TGTGCCGGAGGTGTGGAGAAAATTTACAATGAGCAGTTCTTC. Amino acids: CAGGVEKIYNEQFF.

This clonotype was picked up a small number of times. This chain connects TRBV29-1 to TRBJ2-5, with 8 positions matching TRBD1. The germline V gene encodes CDR1 SQVTM and CDR2 ANQGSEA. The V gene end was trimmed by 3 bases and the J gene end by 4 bases; junction bases not matched to a gene: 7. The CDR3 is 14 residues long. CDR3 amino acids: CSVDYHGQGETQYF. The CDR3 nucleotides read TGCAGCGTTGACTACCACGGACAGGGAGAGACCCAGTACTTC.

In this sample, this clonotype turned up a few times. The V and J genes are TRBV20-1 and TRBJ2-1; maybe TRBD1 (6 bases). There are 16 residues in the CDR3. Germline V gene lookup returns CDR1 DFQATT and CDR2 SNEGSKA (reference sequence). V lost 5 bases and J lost 4, with 21 bases in between. CDR3 loop: CSAQGTAGEPYNEQFF. In DNA form, the CDR3 reads TGCAGTGCTCAGGGGACGGCCGGGGAGCCTTACAATGAGCAGTTCTTC.

The table lists this clonotype with many counts. V gene TRBV4-1 combines with J gene TRBJ2-5; 11 bases agree with TRBD2. CDR1 and CDR2 from the germline V gene are MGHRA and YSYEKL. The CDR3 sequence is 14 residues long. The V gene end was trimmed by 4 bases and the J gene end by 3 bases; junction bases not matched to a gene: 1. The CDR3 sequence is CASSLAGGKETQYF. In DNA form, the CDR3 reads TGCGCCAGCAGCCTAGCGGGGGGGAAAGAGACCCAGTACTTC.

In this sample, this clonotype turned up a few times. The rearrangement uses TRBV27 and TRBJ2-2; a possible D gene is TRBD1 (6 bases). The germline CDR1 and CDR2 sequences are MNHEY and SMNVEV (reference sequence). Trimming cost V 5 bases and J 3 bases, with 13 bases left between them. The CDR3 is 15 residues long. CDR3 DNA sequence: TGTGCCAGCAGTCCCTACACAGGGTACACCGGGGAGCTGTTTTTT. It specifies CASSPYTGYTGELFF.

In this sample, this clonotype turned up a few times. The rearrangement uses TRBV5-1 and TRBJ1-1; TRBD1 agrees at 12 bases. J gave up 7 bases and V 4 bases, and 8 bases lay outside the gene matches. The CDR3 has 15 amino acids. Germline CDR1 SGHRS, CDR2 YFSETQ. The DNA for the CDR3 is TGCGCCAGCAGCGGACGGGACAGGGGGCCAAATGAAGCTTTCTTT. This gives the protein CASSGRDRGPNEAFF.

This clonotype was counted many times. The chain recombines TRBV10-1 with TRBJ2-7; D possibly uses TRBD1 or TRBD2 (5 bases each). CDR1 is WNHNN and CDR2 is SYGVQD in the germline V gene (reference sequence). Trimming cost V 6 bases and J 9 bases, with 15 bases left between them. The CDR3 is 12 residues long. The CDR3 reads CASSKLGDAQYF. In DNA form, the CDR3 reads TGCGCCAGCAGCAAATTGGGGGACGCGCAGTACTTC.

This clonotype was counted many times. This sequence joins TRBV20-1 and TRBJ2-1; D not resolved. The germline V gene has CDR1 DFQATT and CDR2 SNEGSKA (reference sequence). CDR3 length: 12 residues. Trimming shortened V by 3 bases and J by 5 bases, and 8 bases separated the two germline ends. CDR3 protein: CSASLVNNEQFF. The CDR3 DNA is TGCAGTGCTAGTCTAGTAAACAATGAGCAGTTCTTC.

The sample holds many counts of this clonotype. V usage is TRBV12-3 or TRBV12-4 and J usage is TRBJ2-1; no clear D. The length of the CDR3 is 15 residues. V shed 6 bases and J shed 1 base, with 13 bases lying between them. The CDR3 DNA is TGTGCCAGCAGGTCGGCAGGAGTTTCCTACAATGAGCAGTTCTTC. Protein product: CASRSAGVSYNEQFF.

The chain is built from TRBV19 and TRBJ2-7; maybe TRBD1 (6 bases). V was shortened by 5 bases and J by 7 bases, with 18 bases between the two germline ends. Germline CDR1 is LNHDA and CDR2 is SQIVND (reference sequence). The CDR3 is made up of 14 amino acids. In DNA, the CDR3 is TGTGCCAGTAGTGCTACAGGGTTCCGGGTGGAGCAGTACTTC. This codes for CASSATGFRVEQYF.

This clonotype was counted between two and nine times. The junction departs from the called germline gene at one end, perhaps through a read error. This chain uses TRBV5-1 with TRBJ2-5; D perhaps matches TRBD1 (6 bases). Germline V gene sequence: CDR1 SGHRS, CDR2 YFSETQ. The CDR3 has 14 residues. CDR3 coding DNA: TGCGCCAGCAGCTTGGGGACAGCTCAAGAGACCCGGTACTTC. It yields the protein CASSLGTAQETRYF.